Sequencing of this T cell receptor (beta chain) was carried out in a study of blood T cell repertoires in COVID-19. The CDR3 consists of 14 residues. Per the germline V gene, CDR1 is SGHNT and CDR2 is YYREEE (reference sequence). Losses at the gene ends were 4 bases for V and 2 bases for J; bases not matched to a gene: 3. The age range of participants was 18 to 89 years, with residence in under 25 US areas. This clone came up a few times. The protocol was immunoSEQ multiplex PCR, while the TCRdb copy is restricted to in-frame clones and leaves out a portion. Of about 270,000 clones in the sample, around 85% were seen once.

This TCR derives from a woman between 50 and 59 years old with acute COVID-19. The chain is built from TRBV5-4 and TRBJ1-3, with 7 positions matching TRBD1. The sample was PBMCs or T cells enriched from blood (not recorded which). The CDR3 sequence: CASSPDRAGNTIYF. CDR3 bases: TGTGCCAGCAGCCCTGACAGGGCTGGAAACACCATATATTTT.